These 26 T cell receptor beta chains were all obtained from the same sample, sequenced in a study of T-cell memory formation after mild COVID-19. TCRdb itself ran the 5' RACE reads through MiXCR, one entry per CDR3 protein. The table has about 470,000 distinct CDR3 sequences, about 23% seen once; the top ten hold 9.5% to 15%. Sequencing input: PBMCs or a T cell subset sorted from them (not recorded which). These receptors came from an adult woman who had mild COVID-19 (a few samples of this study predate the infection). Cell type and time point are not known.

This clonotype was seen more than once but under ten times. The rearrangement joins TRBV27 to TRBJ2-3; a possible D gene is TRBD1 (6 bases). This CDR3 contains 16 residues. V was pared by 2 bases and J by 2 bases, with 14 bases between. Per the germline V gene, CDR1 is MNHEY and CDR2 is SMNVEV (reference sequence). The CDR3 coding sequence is TGTGCCAGCAGTTTAACAGGGAATGTCCCCACAGATACGCAGTATTTT. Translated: CASSLTGNVPTDTQYF.

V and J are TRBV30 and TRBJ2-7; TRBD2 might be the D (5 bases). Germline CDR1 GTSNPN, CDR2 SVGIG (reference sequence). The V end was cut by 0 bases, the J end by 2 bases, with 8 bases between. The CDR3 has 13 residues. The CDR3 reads CAWSVGSPYEQYF. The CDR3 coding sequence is TGTGCCTGGAGTGTTGGGAGTCCCTACGAGCAGTACTTC.

CDR3 residues: CASSPPRRPAETQYF. The CDR3 DNA sequence: TGTGCCAGCTCACCACCGAGGCGCCCGGCGGAGACCCAGTACTTC. V usage is TRBV18 and J usage is TRBJ2-5; D call uncertain. This CDR3 contains 15 residues. Germline V gene lookup returns CDR1 KGHSH and CDR2 LQKENI. Deletions cut 0 bases from V and 5 bases from J, with 13 bases between.

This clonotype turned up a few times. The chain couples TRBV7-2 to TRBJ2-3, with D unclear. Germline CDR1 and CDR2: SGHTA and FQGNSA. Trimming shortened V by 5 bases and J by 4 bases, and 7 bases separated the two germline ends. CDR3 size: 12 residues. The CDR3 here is CASSPTPDTQYF. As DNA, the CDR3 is TGTGCCAGCAGCCCCACCCCAGATACGCAGTATTTT.

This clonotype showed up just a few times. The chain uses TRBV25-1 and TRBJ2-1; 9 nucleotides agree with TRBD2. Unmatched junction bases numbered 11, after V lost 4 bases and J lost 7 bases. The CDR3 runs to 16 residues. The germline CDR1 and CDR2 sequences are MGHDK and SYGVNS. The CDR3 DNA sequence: TGTGCCAGCAGTGGAACCACTAGCGGGCCCCCAAATGAGCAGTTCTTC. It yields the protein CASSGTTSGPPNEQFF.

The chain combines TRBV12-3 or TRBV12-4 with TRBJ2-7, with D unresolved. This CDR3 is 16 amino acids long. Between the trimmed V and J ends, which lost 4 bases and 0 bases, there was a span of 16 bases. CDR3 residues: CASSYRVGPSSYEQYF. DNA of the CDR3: TGTGCCAGCAGTTATCGGGTAGGGCCGAGCTCCTACGAGCAGTACTTC.

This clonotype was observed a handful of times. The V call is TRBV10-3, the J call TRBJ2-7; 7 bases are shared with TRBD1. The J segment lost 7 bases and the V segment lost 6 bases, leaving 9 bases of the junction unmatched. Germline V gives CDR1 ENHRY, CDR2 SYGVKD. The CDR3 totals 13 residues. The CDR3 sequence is CAISLDRDEEQYF. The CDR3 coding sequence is TGTGCCATCAGCTTAGACAGGGATGAGGAGCAGTACTTC.

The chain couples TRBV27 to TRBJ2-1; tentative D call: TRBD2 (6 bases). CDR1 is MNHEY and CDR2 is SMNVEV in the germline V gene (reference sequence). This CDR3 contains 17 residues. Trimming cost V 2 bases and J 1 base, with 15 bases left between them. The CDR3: CASSLEGRKRSYNEQFF. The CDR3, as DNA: TGTGCCAGCAGTTTAGAGGGGAGGAAGCGGTCCTACAATGAGCAGTTCTTC.

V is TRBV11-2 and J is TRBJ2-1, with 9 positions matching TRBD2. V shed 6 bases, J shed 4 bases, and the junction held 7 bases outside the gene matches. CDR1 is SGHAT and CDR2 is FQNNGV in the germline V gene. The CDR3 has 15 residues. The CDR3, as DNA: TGTGCCAGCAGGCGTCCGGGACTAGCTTACAATGAGCAGTTCTTC. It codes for CASRRPGLAYNEQFF.

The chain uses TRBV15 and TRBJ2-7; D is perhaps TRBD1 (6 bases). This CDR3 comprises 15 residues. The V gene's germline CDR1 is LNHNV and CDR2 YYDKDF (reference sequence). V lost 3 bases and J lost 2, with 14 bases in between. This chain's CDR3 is CATSSYRDFTYEQYF. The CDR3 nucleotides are TGTGCCACCAGCAGCTACAGGGATTTCACCTACGAGCAGTACTTC.

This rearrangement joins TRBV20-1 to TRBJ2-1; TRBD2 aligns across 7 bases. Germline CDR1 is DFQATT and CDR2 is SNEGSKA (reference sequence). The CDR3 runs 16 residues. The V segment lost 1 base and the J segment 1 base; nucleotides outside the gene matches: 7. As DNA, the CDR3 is TGCAGTGCTAGAGTCCTTACTAGCGAGTCCTACAATGAGCAGTTCTTC. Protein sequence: CSARVLTSESYNEQFF.

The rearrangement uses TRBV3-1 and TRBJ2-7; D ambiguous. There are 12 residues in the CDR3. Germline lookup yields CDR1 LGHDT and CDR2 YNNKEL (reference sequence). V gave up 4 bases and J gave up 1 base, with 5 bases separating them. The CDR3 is CASSRESYEQYF. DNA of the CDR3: TGTGCCAGCAGCCGGGAATCCTACGAGCAGTACTTC.

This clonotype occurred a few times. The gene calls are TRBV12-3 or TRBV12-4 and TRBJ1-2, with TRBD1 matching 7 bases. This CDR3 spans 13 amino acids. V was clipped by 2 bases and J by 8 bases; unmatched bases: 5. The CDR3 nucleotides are TGTGCCAGCAGTTTAAAGGGGGCGAGAGGCTACACCTTC. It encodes CASSLKGARGYTF.

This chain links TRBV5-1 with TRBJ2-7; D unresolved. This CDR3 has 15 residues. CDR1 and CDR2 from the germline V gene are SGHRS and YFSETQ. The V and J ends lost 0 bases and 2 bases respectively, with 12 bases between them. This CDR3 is CASSLGAQLAYEQYF. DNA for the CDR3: TGCGCCAGCAGCTTGGGCGCCCAGCTTGCCTACGAGCAGTACTTC.

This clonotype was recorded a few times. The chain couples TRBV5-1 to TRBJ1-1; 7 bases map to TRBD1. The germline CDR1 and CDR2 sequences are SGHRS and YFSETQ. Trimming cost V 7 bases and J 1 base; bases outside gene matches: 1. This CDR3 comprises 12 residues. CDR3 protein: CASGTENTEAFF. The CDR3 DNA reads TGCGCCAGCGGGACAGAGAACACTGAAGCTTTCTTT.

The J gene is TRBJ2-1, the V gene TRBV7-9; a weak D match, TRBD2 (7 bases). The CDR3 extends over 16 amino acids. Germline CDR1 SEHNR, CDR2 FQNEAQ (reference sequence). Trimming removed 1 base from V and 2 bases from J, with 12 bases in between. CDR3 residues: CASSLGGGAAYNEQFF. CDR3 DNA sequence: TGTGCCAGCAGCTTAGGAGGGGGGGCCGCCTACAATGAGCAGTTCTTC.

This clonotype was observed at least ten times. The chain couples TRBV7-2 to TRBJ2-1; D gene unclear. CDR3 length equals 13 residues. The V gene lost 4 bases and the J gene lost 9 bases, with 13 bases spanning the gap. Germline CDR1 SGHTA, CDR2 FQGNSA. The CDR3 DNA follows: TGTGCCAGCAGCTCCCGTGAGGTTGTTGAGCAGTTCTTC. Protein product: CASSSREVVEQFF.

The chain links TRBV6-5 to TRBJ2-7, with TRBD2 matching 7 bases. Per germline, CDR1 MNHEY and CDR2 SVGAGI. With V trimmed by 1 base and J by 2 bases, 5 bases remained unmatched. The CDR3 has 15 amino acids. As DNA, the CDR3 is TGTGCCAGCAGTTACTTTGGCGGGAGTGCCTACGAGCAGTACTTC. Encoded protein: CASSYFGGSAYEQYF.

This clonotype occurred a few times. CDR3 region: CSAYAGTEIFPQYF. DNA of the CDR3: TGCAGTGCATACGCCGGGACCGAGATCTTCCCCCAGTACTTC. The genes are TRBV20-1 and TRBJ2-5; possibly TRBD1 or TRBD2 for D (5 bases each). The V end lost 6 bases, the J end lost 9 bases, and 23 bases lay between the germline ends. This CDR3 spans 14 amino acids. Germline V lookup: CDR1 DFQATT, CDR2 SNEGSKA (reference sequence).

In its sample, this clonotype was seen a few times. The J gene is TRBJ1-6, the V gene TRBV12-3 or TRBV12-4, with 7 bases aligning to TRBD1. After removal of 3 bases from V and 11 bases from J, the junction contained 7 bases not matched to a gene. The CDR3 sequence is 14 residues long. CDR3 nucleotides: TGTGCCAGCAGTTTTGCCCGACAGGGAGCACCCCTCCACTTT. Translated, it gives CASSFARQGAPLHF.

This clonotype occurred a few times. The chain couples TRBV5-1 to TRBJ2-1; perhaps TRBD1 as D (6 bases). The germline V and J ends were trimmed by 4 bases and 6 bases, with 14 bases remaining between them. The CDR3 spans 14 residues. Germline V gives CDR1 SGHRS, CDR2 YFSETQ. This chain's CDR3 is CASSRSGTLNEQFF. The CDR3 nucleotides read TGCGCCAGCAGCCGATCCGGGACACTCAATGAGCAGTTCTTC.

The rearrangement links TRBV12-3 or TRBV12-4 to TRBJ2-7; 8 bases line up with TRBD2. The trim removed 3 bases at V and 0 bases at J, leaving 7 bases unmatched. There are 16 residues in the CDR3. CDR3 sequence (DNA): TGTGCCAGCAGTTTTGGGGGCGGGGGGAGCTCCTACGAGCAGTACTTC. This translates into CASSFGGGGSSYEQYF.

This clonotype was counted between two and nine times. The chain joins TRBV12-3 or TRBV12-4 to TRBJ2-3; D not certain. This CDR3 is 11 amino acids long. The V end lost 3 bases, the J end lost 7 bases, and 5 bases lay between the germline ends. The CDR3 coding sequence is TGTGCCAGCAGTTTGGTAAATACGCAGTATTTT. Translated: CASSLVNTQYF.

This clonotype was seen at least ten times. DNA of the CDR3: TGTGCCATCAGTGAGTCCCAAAATCAGCCCCAGCATTTT. This sequence encodes CAISESQNQPQHF. The V and J genes are TRBV10-3 and TRBJ1-5; D unresolved. Germline-derived CDR1 and CDR2 are ENHRY and SYGVKD. The V gene lost 0 bases and the J gene lost 4 bases, with 4 bases spanning the gap. The CDR3 is 13 amino acids.

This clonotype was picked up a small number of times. The CDR3: CASSSTPLDEQFF. In nucleotides, the CDR3 is TGCGCCAGCAGCTCGACTCCCTTGGATGAGCAGTTCTTC. The J gene is TRBJ2-1, the V gene TRBV5-1; no definite D call. Trimming removed 3 bases from V and 8 bases from J, with 12 bases in between. CDR3 length: 13 residues. Per the germline V gene, CDR1 is SGHRS and CDR2 is YFSETQ.

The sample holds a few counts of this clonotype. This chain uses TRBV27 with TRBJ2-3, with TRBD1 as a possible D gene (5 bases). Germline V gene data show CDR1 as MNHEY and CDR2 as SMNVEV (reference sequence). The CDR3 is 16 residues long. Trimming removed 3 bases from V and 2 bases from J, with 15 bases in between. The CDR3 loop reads CASSLTAYRFTDTQYF. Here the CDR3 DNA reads TGTGCCAGCAGTTTGACAGCCTATCGATTCACAGATACGCAGTATTTT.